This TCR beta chain was documented in a study of blood T cells in healthy people across ages. For the second PCR, which ran for roughly 6 to 12 cycles, a sample-barcoded 5' primer and a J-beta primer mix were used. TCRdb passed the 5' RACE reads through MiXCR, listing each CDR3 protein once. The sample has about 1.5 million distinct CDR3 sequences, around two fifths seen once. CDR3 length equals 14 residues. This sequence originates from a woman between 18 and 29 years old in good health. The chain uses TRBV12-3 or TRBV12-4 and TRBJ2-4; TRBD1 matches 7 bases. The J call may be mistaken, given a closer DNA end match to TRBJ2-7. What was sequenced was blood. CDR3 sequence reads: CASSADRWISEQYF. For the CDR3, the DNA is TGTGCCAGCAGTGCGGACAGGTGGATCTCCGAGCAGTACTTC.